This T cell receptor (beta chain) was profiled in a study of identical twins' blood T cells. General study findings and limits: Each donor's most abundant TCRbeta clonotypes shared more CDR3 sequences with her twin than unrelated donors.

Each TCR cDNA library carried sample-specific barcodes on both ends. TCRdb re-called the 5' RACE reads with MiXCR, one entry per CDR3 protein. The table records roughly 340,000 distinct CDR3 sequences, roughly 30% of them present only once. This clonotype was counted only a few times. The antigen is unknown. The CDR3 covers 14 residues. V lost 4 bases to trimming and J lost 4 bases, with 12 bases between them. Germline V gene lookup returns CDR1 MNHEY and CDR2 SVGAGI. The sequencing input was PBMCs. The chain combines TRBV6-5 with TRBJ2-3; maybe TRBD2 (6 bases). This TCR was recovered from a woman aged 18-49 years in good health. The CDR3 DNA is TGTGCCAGCAGTTCGGGGACTGGTTCAGATACGCAGTATTTT. It codes for CASSSGTGSDTQYF.